The TCR beta chain under discussion was sequenced for a study of T cell responses to AZD1222 COVID-19 vaccine. Study background: Second-dose intervals near 4 or 12 weeks were combined.

The CDR3 runs to 16 residues. Looked up from germline, CDR1 is SGHAT and CDR2 is FQNNGV. V lost 5 bases and J lost 10, with 25 bases in between. This table comes from immunoSEQ multiplex PCR, and its TCRdb copy is limited to in-frame clones, with some not included. The sample contains about 110,000 clones, around 82% of which appear only once. About this clone itself: Its antigen is currently unknown.

Study-level points and caveats: The donors showed a predominance of white British ancestry and of females, with possible underestimation of clonal diversity. None of the repertoires were sampled until the peak T cell response had passed. Unmutated regions of variants are reportedly targeted by nearly half of spike-specific TCRs.

This chain connects TRBV11-2 to TRBJ2-3; D possibly uses TRBD1 or TRBD2 (6 bases each). Sequences were derived from peripheral blood, sampled on day 0 of AZD1222 vaccination. The TCR comes from an adult in good health. Here the CDR3 reads CASSPPGGRLGLPQYF. In DNA, the CDR3 is TGTGCCAGCAGCCCCCCCGGGGGCCGCCTGGGGTTACCGCAGTATTTT.